This T cell receptor (beta chain) appears in the sequencing data of a study of naive and memory T cell subsets. Whole-study results and caveats: Especially in CD8 cells, naive repertoires contained a few larger clonotypes, possibly CD45RA-re-expressing memory cells. Naive and memory repertoire findings lacked a ground truth for validation. RNA-based TCR counts may shift with T cell activation and differentiation.

An equimolar mix of two oligonucleotides served as the beta constant-region primer for TRBC1 and TRBC2. Four rounds of PCR amplified the ligated cDNA using nested alpha and beta constant-region primers plus SP2. One entry per CDR3 protein, called by TCRdb with MiXCR from the UMI-ligation and nested PCR reads. The sample gives under 150,000 distinct CDR3 sequences, 15% to 20% of which show up once; about 0.57% is in the top ten. With 5 bases removed from V and 7 bases from J, the gap between germline ends came to 8 bases. The CDR3 runs 12 residues. Per germline, CDR1 MDHEN and CDR2 SYDVKM. Comment on this clonotype: As yet, its antigen is unknown.

The V and J genes are TRBV28 and TRBJ2-2; D may be TRBD1 (6 bases). Sequencing input: naive CD8+ T cells from blood. This TCR was recovered from a human donor in good health. The CDR3 sequence: CASSQGNGELFF. The DNA of the CDR3 is TGTGCCAGCAGTCAGGGGAACGGGGAGCTGTTTTTT. Filled out from reference TRBV28 and TRBJ2-2, the complete variable domain reads DVKVTQSSRYLVKRTGEKVFLECVQDMDHENMFWYRQDPGLGLRLIYFSYDVKMKEKGDIPEGYSVSREKKERFSLILESASTNQTSMYLCASSQGNGELFFGEGSRLTVL.